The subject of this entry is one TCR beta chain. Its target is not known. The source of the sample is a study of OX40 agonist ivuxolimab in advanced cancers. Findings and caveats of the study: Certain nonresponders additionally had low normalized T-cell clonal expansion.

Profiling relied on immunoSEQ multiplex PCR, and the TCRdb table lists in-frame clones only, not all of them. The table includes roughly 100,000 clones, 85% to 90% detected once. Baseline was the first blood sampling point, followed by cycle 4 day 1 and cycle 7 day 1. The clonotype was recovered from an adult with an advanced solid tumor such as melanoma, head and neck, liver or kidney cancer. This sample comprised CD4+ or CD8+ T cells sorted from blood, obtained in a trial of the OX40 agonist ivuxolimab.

The CDR3 DNA sequence: TGTGCCAGCAGTTACGGACAGGGGGTTTACAATGAGCAGTTCTTC. Translating it yields CASSYGQGVYNEQFF. The chain carries TRBV6-5 and TRBJ2-1; TRBD1 aligns across 10 bases. Looked up from germline, CDR1 is MNHEY and CDR2 is SVGAGI. CDR3 size: 15 residues. J lost 4 bases, V lost 2 bases, and 2 bases had no gene match.